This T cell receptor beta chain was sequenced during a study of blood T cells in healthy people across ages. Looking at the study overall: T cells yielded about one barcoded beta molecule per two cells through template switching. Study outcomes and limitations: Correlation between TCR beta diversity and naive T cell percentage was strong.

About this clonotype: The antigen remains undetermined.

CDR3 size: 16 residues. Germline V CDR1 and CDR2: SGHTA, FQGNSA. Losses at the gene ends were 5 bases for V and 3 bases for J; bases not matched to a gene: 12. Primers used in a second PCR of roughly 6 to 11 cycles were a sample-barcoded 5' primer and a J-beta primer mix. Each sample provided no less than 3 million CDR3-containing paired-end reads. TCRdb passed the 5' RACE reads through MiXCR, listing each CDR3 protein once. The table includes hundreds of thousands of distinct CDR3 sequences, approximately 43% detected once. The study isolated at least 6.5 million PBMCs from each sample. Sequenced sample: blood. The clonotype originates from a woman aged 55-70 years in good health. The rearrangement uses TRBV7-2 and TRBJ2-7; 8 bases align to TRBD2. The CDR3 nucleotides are TGTGCCAGCAGCCCGCCCGGGGGGGGGATAGGCTACGAGCAGTACTTC. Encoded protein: CASSPPGGGIGYEQYF.